The 27 T cell receptor beta chains presented below share a single source sample, sequenced in a study of blood T cell repertoires in COVID-19. This table comes from immunoSEQ multiplex PCR, and its TCRdb copy is limited to in-frame clones, with some not included. This table has 75,000 to 80,000 clones, about 87% appearing once. Specimen: peripheral blood. These TCRs come from a human donor in a cohort sampled during active COVID-19.

The CDR3 loop is CASSYSYTGSSYEQYF. Here the CDR3 DNA reads TGTGCCAGCAGTTACTCGTATACAGGGAGCTCCTACGAGCAGTACTTC. V usage is TRBV6-5 and J usage is TRBJ2-7; weak D call: TRBD1 (6 bases). The CDR3 has 16 amino acids. Per the germline V gene, CDR1 is MNHEY and CDR2 is SVGAGI. The V end was cut by 0 bases, the J end by 0 bases, with 12 bases between.

This chain joins TRBV19 and TRBJ1-2; TRBD1 matches 10 bases. The CDR3 totals 15 residues. Germline V gene lookup returns CDR1 LNHDA and CDR2 SQIVND (reference sequence). Losses at the gene ends were 7 bases for V and 7 bases for J; bases not matched to a gene: 12. In DNA form, the CDR3 reads TGTGCCAGTACAACTTCCGGGACAGGGGCGAGTGGCTACACCTTC. Amino acids: CASTTSGTGASGYTF.

The CDR3 sequence is CATSIRGTGANDEQFF. The CDR3 DNA reads as TGTGCCACCAGCATAAGGGGGACAGGAGCTAACGATGAGCAGTTCTTC. The chain combines TRBV15 with TRBJ2-1; TRBD1 aligns across 8 bases. The CDR3 is 16 amino acids. Germline assignment: CDR1 LNHNV and CDR2 YYDKDF (reference sequence). Unmatched junction bases numbered 13, after V lost 4 bases and J lost 8 bases.

The chain recombines TRBV5-1 with TRBJ2-7, with 9 bases fitting TRBD1. V gave up 2 bases and J gave up 5 bases; unmatched junction bases: 8. CDR3 size: 15 residues. In germline, CDR1 is SGHRS, CDR2 YFSETQ. CDR3 region: CASSFLGQGINEQYF. CDR3 coding DNA: TGCGCCAGCAGCTTTTTGGGACAGGGAATCAACGAGCAGTACTTC.

The count of this clone is one. The rearrangement joins TRBV5-5 to TRBJ2-2; possible D gene TRBD2, 5 bases. There are 16 residues in the CDR3. V gave up 4 bases and J gave up 7 bases, with 20 bases separating them. The V gene's germline CDR1 is SGHKS and CDR2 YYEKEE (reference sequence). The CDR3 DNA follows: TGTGCCAGCAGCGTCCACCGGGCCTCGGAGGTCGGGGAGCTGTTTTTT. Its translation is CASSVHRASEVGELFF.

V is TRBV7-9 and J is TRBJ2-5, with a weak D call TRBD2 (6 bases). The ends were cut back, 5 bases at V and 1 base at J, with 11 bases in the middle. Germline CDR1 reads SEHNR; CDR2 reads FQNEAQ (reference sequence). The CDR3 has 14 residues. CDR3 DNA: TGTGCCAGCAGCCCAAACGGGGGCCAAGAGACCCAGTACTTC. Protein: CASSPNGGQETQYF.

The rearrangement links TRBV27 to TRBJ1-2, with 10 bases aligning to TRBD1. Germline V CDR1 and CDR2: MNHEY, SMNVEV (reference sequence). V lost 5 bases to trimming and J lost 4 bases; unmatched junction nucleotides: 4. The CDR3 covers 14 residues. CDR3 coding DNA: TGTGCCAGCAGTAACCGGGACAGGGGCTATGGCTACACCTTC. It is translated as CASSNRDRGYGYTF.

This clone was observed once. V and J are TRBV4-1 and TRBJ2-1; D perhaps matches TRBD2 (7 bases). V lost 1 base, J lost 5 bases, and 12 bases lay in between. Germline V gene data show CDR1 as MGHRA and CDR2 as YSYEKL. The CDR3 spans 15 residues. The CDR3 nucleotides are TGCGCCAGCAGCCAAGTTACAGGGACTAACAATGAGCAGTTCTTC. Its translation is CASSQVTGTNNEQFF.

V gene TRBV7-8 combines with J gene TRBJ1-2, with no clear D. The ends were cut back, 1 base at V and 4 bases at J, with 16 bases in the middle. The length of the CDR3 is 16 residues. From germline, CDR1 is SGHVS and CDR2 FQNEAQ. CDR3 sequence (DNA): TGTGCCAGCAGCTTAGTCTCGCGGCAAGCTTCCTATGGCTACACCTTC. It specifies CASSLVSRQASYGYTF.

V and J are TRBV10-3 and TRBJ2-3; D ambiguous. CDR1 ENHRY and CDR2 SYGVKD come from the germline V gene. This CDR3 is built from 11 residues. The ends were cut back, 5 bases at V and 6 bases at J, with 6 bases in the middle. In DNA, the CDR3 is TGTGCCATCAGTTACGCGGATACGCAGTATTTT. Encoded protein: CAISYADTQYF.

The chain recombines TRBV6-5 with TRBJ1-6, with 7 bases matching TRBD1. Germline values: CDR1 MNHEY, CDR2 SVGAGI. The trim removed 3 bases at V and 1 base at J, leaving 3 bases unmatched. The CDR3 spans 16 residues. Here the CDR3 DNA reads TGTGCCAGCAGTTATCGACAGGGTTCCTATAATTCACCCCTCCACTTT. This encodes CASSYRQGSYNSPLHF.

CDR3 in amino acids: CASSQGQGAGDTQYF. As DNA, the CDR3 is TGCGCCAGCAGCCAGGGACAGGGGGCAGGAGATACGCAGTATTTT. The genes are TRBV4-1 and TRBJ2-3; 12 nucleotides match TRBD1. The CDR3 runs 15 residues. Trimming removed 3 bases from V and 5 bases from J; junction bases left unmatched: 3. Germline V gene data show CDR1 as MGHRA and CDR2 as YSYEKL.

The chain combines TRBV4-1 with TRBJ1-1, with 8 bases matching TRBD1. Trimming took 0 bases from V and 1 from J; bases not matched to a gene: 1. Germline CDR1 MGHRA, CDR2 YSYEKL. The CDR3 runs to 15 residues. CDR3 bases: TGCGCCAGCAGCCAAGATACAGGGGGGAACACTGAAGCTTTCTTT. Translated, it gives CASSQDTGGNTEAFF.

This CDR3 reads CASSKGQGNTEAFF. CDR3 sequence (DNA): TGTGCCAGCAGCAAAGGACAGGGGAACACTGAAGCTTTCTTT. The chain joins TRBV7-9 to TRBJ1-1, with 8 nucleotides matching TRBD1. The CDR3 sequence is 14 residues long. CDR1 is SEHNR, CDR2 FQNEAQ, per germline (reference sequence). The V gene end was trimmed by 5 bases and the J gene end by 1 base; junction bases not matched to a gene: 3.

The J gene is TRBJ2-1, the V gene TRBV11-2, with 10 bases aligning to TRBD2. CDR1 SGHAT and CDR2 FQNNGV come from the germline V gene. The CDR3 is 16 residues long. V shed 0 bases, J shed 6 bases, and the junction held 5 bases outside the gene matches. CDR3 coding DNA: TGTGCCAGCAGCTTAGATCTTAGCGGGGGGACCAATGAGCAGTTCTTC. Its protein is CASSLDLSGGTNEQFF.

The genes are TRBV4-2 and TRBJ2-7; 7 nucleotides align to TRBD2. Trimming removed 1 base from V and 6 bases from J; junction bases left unmatched: 6. Germline V CDR1 and CDR2: LGHNA, YNFKEQ. This CDR3 has 14 amino acids. The CDR3 region is CASSQGRETSEQYF. The CDR3 nucleotides are TGTGCCAGCAGCCAAGGGCGGGAGACTAGCGAGCAGTACTTC.

The chain couples TRBV6-6 to TRBJ2-7, with 8 bases aligning to TRBD1. Germline V gene lookup returns CDR1 MNHNY and CDR2 SVGAGI (reference sequence). The CDR3 runs to 14 residues. J lost 2 bases, V lost 2 bases, and 2 bases had no gene match. CDR3 in DNA: TGTGCCAGCAGTTACCAGACAGGGGCCTACGAGCAGTACTTC. Translated: CASSYQTGAYEQYF.

The chain uses TRBV14 and TRBJ2-2; 7 bases map to TRBD2. The germline gives CDR1 SGHDN, CDR2 FVKESK. The J segment lost 6 bases and the V segment lost 5 bases, leaving 3 bases of the junction unmatched. The CDR3 has 13 residues. For the CDR3, the DNA is TGTGCCAGCAGCGGGACTATCTCCGGGGAGCTGTTTTTT. This translates into CASSGTISGELFF. Drawing the rest from reference TRBV14 and TRBJ2-2, the complete variable domain is EAGVTQFPSHSVIEKGQTVTLRCDPISGHDNLYWYRRVMGKEIKFLLHFVKESKQDESGMPNNRFLAERTGGTYSTLKVQPAELEDSGVYFCASSGTISGELFFGEGSRLTVL.

CDR3 loop: CASRGGQGFNEQFF. The CDR3 nucleotides read TGTGCCAGCAGAGGAGGACAGGGATTCAATGAGCAGTTCTTC. The chain has TRBV28 and TRBJ2-1; TRBD1 matches at 8 bases. The CDR3 is 14 residues long. Germline CDR1 and CDR2: MDHEN and SYDVKM. The J segment lost 6 bases and the V segment lost 6 bases, leaving 7 bases of the junction unmatched.

The genes are TRBV3-1 (or the pseudogene TRBV3-2) and TRBJ1-6; the D is unclear. This CDR3 has 14 residues. Trimming stripped 2 bases from V and 4 bases from J, with 6 bases between. Germline assignment: CDR1 LGHDT and CDR2 YNNKEL (reference sequence). The DNA for the CDR3 is TGTGCCAGCAGCCAATTAGCTTATAATTCACCCCTCCACTTT. Its translation: CASSQLAYNSPLHF.

The rearrangement links TRBV5-1 to TRBJ2-2; TRBD1 matches at 8 bases. Germline V gene lookup returns CDR1 SGHRS and CDR2 YFSETQ. The trim removed 7 bases at V and 4 bases at J, leaving 6 bases unmatched. This CDR3 spans 14 amino acids. The CDR3 protein is CASLQGVGTGELFF. As DNA, the CDR3 is TGCGCCAGCTTACAGGGGGTTGGCACCGGGGAGCTGTTTTTT.

J is TRBJ2-1 and V is TRBV27; TRBD2 agrees at 7 bases. The trim removed 3 bases at V and 0 bases at J, leaving 5 bases unmatched. The germline gives CDR1 MNHEY, CDR2 SMNVEV (reference sequence). The CDR3 consists of 16 residues. Here the CDR3 DNA reads TGTGCCAGCAGTTTGGTGCGGGGGAGCTCCTACAATGAGCAGTTCTTC. It specifies CASSLVRGSSYNEQFF.

This chain joins TRBV27 and TRBJ1-5; D is possibly TRBD1 (6 bases). The germline CDR1 and CDR2 sequences are MNHEY and SMNVEV (reference sequence). This CDR3 region has 16 residues. V was clipped by 5 bases and J by 2 bases, with 16 bases between them. The CDR3 bases are TGTGCCAGCAGTCCCCGGGGGGACACCCGCAATCAGCCCCAGCATTTT. Translated: CASSPRGDTRNQPQHF.

The rearrangement joins TRBV27 to TRBJ1-4, with TRBD1 matching over 10 bases. V shed 3 bases and J 11 bases; nucleotides not matched to a gene: 6. CDR3 size: 14 residues. The germline V gene has CDR1 MNHEY and CDR2 SMNVEV (reference sequence). CDR3 amino acids: CASSLPGQGSKLFF. In DNA, the CDR3 is TGTGCCAGCAGTTTGCCGGGACAGGGGAGTAAACTGTTTTTT.

V usage is TRBV3-1 (or the pseudogene TRBV3-2) and J usage is TRBJ1-2, with a weak D call TRBD1 (5 bases). Trimming cost V 1 base and J 5 bases, with 14 bases left between them. Germline lookup yields CDR1 LGHDT and CDR2 YNNKEL (reference sequence). The CDR3 spans 15 residues. The CDR3 loop is CASSQGGGVKYGYTF. CDR3 coding DNA: TGTGCCAGCAGCCAAGGGGGGGGAGTGAAGTATGGCTACACCTTC.

This chain uses TRBV7-9 with TRBJ2-5; TRBD1 matches 9 bases. CDR3 length: 13 amino acids. J lost 5 bases, V lost 5 bases, and 3 bases had no gene match. Germline CDR1 and CDR2: SEHNR and FQNEAQ (reference sequence). CDR3 in amino acids: CASSRTGDETQYF. CDR3 DNA: TGTGCCAGCAGCAGGACAGGGGATGAGACCCAGTACTTC.

V usage is TRBV27 and J usage is TRBJ1-1; no reliable D call. In germline, CDR1 is MNHEY, CDR2 SMNVEV (reference sequence). Trimming cost V 3 bases and J 3 bases, with 20 bases left between them. The CDR3 is 17 amino acids. For the CDR3, the DNA is TGTGCCAGCAGTTTTGGAGGTCTACGGAAGGGAGACACTGAAGCTTTCTTT. It is translated as CASSFGGLRKGDTEAFF.